This TCR beta chain came from a study of spatial heterogeneity in lung cancer. In the study overall: Untreated early-stage non-small cell lung cancer patients, fewer than 85 in total, were the donors. The follow-up PBMC samples were sequenced whenever they were available. The median time to follow-up was two to three years after resection. Sequencing consistently turned up more beta-chain sequences than alpha-chain sequences. Overall study findings and caveats: Resection saw ubiquitous expanded tumor TCRs appear in blood more than follow-up did.

Time point here: blood at routine non-recurrence follow-up after resection. Concerning this clonotype itself: Its antigen is currently unknown.

The CDR3 totals 15 residues. Looked up from germline, CDR1 is KGHDR and CDR2 is SFDVKD. The V and J ends lost 3 bases and 7 bases respectively, with 15 bases between them. Each CDR3 protein gets one entry after TCRdb re-called the 5' RACE reads with MiXCR. This table holds about 70,000 distinct CDR3 sequences, 8% to 10% found once. The genes are TRBV24-1 and TRBJ2-1, with D possibly TRBD1 on 5 matching bases. This TCR was sampled from a female donor with early-stage non-small cell lung cancer. Source: PBMCs, taken at follow-up. This chain's CDR3 is CATSDQPGSENEQFF. The CDR3 region has the DNA TGTGCCACCAGTGATCAGCCAGGGTCAGAAAATGAGCAGTTCTTC.